The TCR beta chain under discussion was sequenced for a study of human T cells and chemical hapten exposure. Study-level information: Chiefly female patients presented with alopecia areata, totalis or universalis.

TCRdb passed the RACE reads through MiXCR, listing each CDR3 protein once. This table has about 380,000 distinct CDR3 sequences, about 4.4% appearing once. The CDR3 has 17 residues. The germline V and J ends were trimmed by 3 bases and 2 bases, with 23 bases remaining between them. The V gene's germline CDR1 is DFQATT and CDR2 SNEGSKA (reference sequence). Stated time point: patch test 1, 2 weeks after DPC sensitization. Stated treatment: therapeutic diphenylcyclopropenone sensitization with weekly scalp DPC. Blood was collected ahead of every patch test applied. This chain links TRBV20-1 with TRBJ2-7, with a possible D match to TRBD2 (5 bases). The sequence was collected from a woman aged 45-65 years with alopecia areata. Some clones in this sample may be carry-over from other donors' samples. Sample: whole blood, taken in connection with sensitization to the hapten diphenylcyclopropenone (DPC). As DNA, the CDR3 is TGCAGTGCTAGCTCCTTAGGAGGCGAGGAGATAACCTACGAGCAGTACTTC. Its translation is CSASSLGGEEITYEQYF.